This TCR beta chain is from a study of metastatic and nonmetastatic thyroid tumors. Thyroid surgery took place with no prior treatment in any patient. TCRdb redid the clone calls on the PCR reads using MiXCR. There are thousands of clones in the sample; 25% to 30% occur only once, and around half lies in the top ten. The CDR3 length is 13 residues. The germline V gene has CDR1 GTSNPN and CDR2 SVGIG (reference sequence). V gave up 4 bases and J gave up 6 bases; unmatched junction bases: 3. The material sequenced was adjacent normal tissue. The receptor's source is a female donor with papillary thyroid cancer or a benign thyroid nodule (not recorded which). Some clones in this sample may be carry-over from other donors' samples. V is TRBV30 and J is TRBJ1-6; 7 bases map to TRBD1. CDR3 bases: TGTGCCTGGACGCACAGGGGTAATTCACCCCTCCACTTT. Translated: CAWTHRGNSPLHF.